A single sample gave rise to the 20 T cell receptor beta chains below, sequenced in a study of blood T cell repertoires in COVID-19. TCRdb keeps only in-frame clones here, not all; method: immunoSEQ multiplex PCR. The table has about 200,000 clones, about four fifths seen once. Sequencing input: PBMCs or T cells enriched from blood (not recorded which). These receptors were obtained from a man between 40 and 49 years old who had recovered from COVID-19.

The V gene is TRBV6-1, the J gene TRBJ2-3; TRBD2 agrees at 9 bases. CDR1 and CDR2 from the germline V gene are MNHNS and SASEGT. After removal of 1 base from V and 3 bases from J, the junction contained 11 bases not matched to a gene. The CDR3 is made up of 18 amino acids. The CDR3 here is CASSEGLGVSGRTDTQYF. The CDR3 bases are TGTGCCAGCAGTGAAGGCCTGGGGGTTAGCGGGAGAACAGATACGCAGTATTTT.

The chain has TRBV29-1 and TRBJ1-1; D unclear. The ends were cut back, 6 bases at V and 4 bases at J, with 15 bases in the middle. CDR1 and CDR2 from the germline V gene are SQVTM and ANQGSEA. The CDR3 runs to 13 residues. CDR3 sequence: CSVPPGYGTEAFF. DNA for the CDR3: TGCAGCGTCCCCCCGGGGTACGGCACTGAAGCTTTCTTT.

The chain recombines TRBV11-1 with TRBJ2-1; 10 bases fit TRBD1. J lost 3 bases, V lost 5 bases, and 7 bases had no gene match. This CDR3 is 16 amino acids long. Germline CDR1 is SGHAT and CDR2 is FQDESV (reference sequence). This CDR3 reads CASSPRDRGDYNEQFF. The CDR3 region has the DNA TGTGCCAGCAGCCCCCGGGACAGGGGTGACTACAATGAGCAGTTCTTC.

The chain carries TRBV6-5 and TRBJ2-2; TRBD2 matches 10 bases. CDR3 size: 15 residues. Trimming at V came to 0 bases and at J to 5 bases, leaving 0 bases not matched to a gene. Germline values: CDR1 MNHEY, CDR2 SVGAGI. This CDR3 reads CASSYSSGRTGELFF. DNA of the CDR3: TGTGCCAGCAGTTACTCTAGCGGGAGGACCGGGGAGCTGTTTTTT.

The chain has TRBV28 and TRBJ2-7; TRBD2 is a possible D gene (6 bases). Per the germline V gene, CDR1 is MDHEN and CDR2 is SYDVKM. Trimming took off 8 bases at V and 4 bases at J, with 24 bases between the two ends. The CDR3 loop spans 16 amino acids. The DNA of the CDR3 is TGTGCCAGCTCTGGCTGGTCCGGGAGTGGTCGGTACGAGCAGTACTTC. It specifies CASSGWSGSGRYEQYF.

The chain combines TRBV24-1 with TRBJ2-7; D perhaps matches TRBD1 (6 bases). The CDR3 consists of 15 residues. Germline CDR1 and CDR2: KGHDR and SFDVKD. Trimming took 2 bases from V and 6 from J, leaving 16 bases between them. CDR3 residues: CATSDSQDRTVEQYF. The CDR3 DNA follows: TGTGCCACCAGTGATTCGCAGGACAGAACCGTCGAGCAGTACTTC.

This chain joins TRBV19 and TRBJ2-1; 10 positions agree with TRBD2. The length of the CDR3 is 15 residues. Germline V lookup: CDR1 LNHDA, CDR2 SQIVND (reference sequence). Unmatched junction bases numbered 7, after V lost 4 bases and J lost 7 bases. The CDR3, as DNA: TGTGCCAGTAGTACCTCTAGCGGGAGAGCTAATGAGCAGTTCTTC. Translation gives CASSTSSGRANEQFF.

V and J are TRBV10-3 and TRBJ1-1, with D maybe TRBD1 (5 bases). The ends were cut back, 0 bases at V and 4 bases at J, with 12 bases in the middle. Looked up from germline, CDR1 is ENHRY and CDR2 is SYGVKD. The CDR3 runs 15 residues. CDR3 amino acids: CAISESDGGGTEAFF. In DNA, the CDR3 is TGTGCCATCAGTGAGTCTGATGGGGGGGGCACTGAAGCTTTCTTT.

The chain has TRBV19 and TRBJ1-1; 9 bases match TRBD1. Trimming at V came to 8 bases and at J to 0 bases, leaving 1 base not matched to a gene. This CDR3 is 13 amino acids long. Germline CDR1 reads LNHDA; CDR2 reads SQIVND (reference sequence). CDR3 amino acids: CASRQGVNTEAFF. The CDR3 DNA reads as TGTGCCAGTCGACAGGGGGTGAACACTGAAGCTTTCTTT.

The V and J genes are TRBV28 and TRBJ1-3; maybe TRBD1 (6 bases). This CDR3 is built from 18 residues. The V gene's germline CDR1 is MDHEN and CDR2 SYDVKM. Deletions cut 5 bases from V and 2 bases from J, with 22 bases between. The CDR3 is CASSPRYVGHRAGNTIYF. In DNA form, the CDR3 reads TGTGCCAGCAGTCCCCGTTATGTAGGCCACAGGGCTGGAAACACCATATATTTT.

V is TRBV3-1 (or the pseudogene TRBV3-2) and J is TRBJ2-1, with D tentatively TRBD2 (5 bases). Trimming took off 4 bases at V and 0 bases at J, with 10 bases between the two ends. CDR3 length equals 15 residues. Germline V gene lookup returns CDR1 LGHDT and CDR2 YNNKEL (reference sequence). CDR3 residues: CASSPTRDSYNEQFF. CDR3 in DNA: TGTGCCAGCAGCCCAACTCGGGACTCCTACAATGAGCAGTTCTTC.

The CDR3 loop reads CASSKGREGLNEQFF. In DNA form, the CDR3 reads TGTGCCAGTAGTAAAGGGCGGGAGGGTCTAAATGAGCAGTTCTTC. This chain uses TRBV19 with TRBJ2-1, with 9 bases matching TRBD2. The CDR3 is made up of 15 amino acids. The V gene end was trimmed by 4 bases and the J gene end by 7 bases; junction bases not matched to a gene: 8. Germline assignment: CDR1 LNHDA and CDR2 SQIVND (reference sequence).

The chain is built from TRBV12-5 and TRBJ2-3; 11 bases line up with TRBD2. J lost 6 bases, V lost 6 bases, and 14 bases had no gene match. From germline, CDR1 is LGHNT and CDR2 FRNRAP. The CDR3 sequence is 17 residues long. For the CDR3, the DNA is TGTGCTAGTGGCCGATCCGGGACTAGCGGAACCTCGGATACGCAGTATTTT. Protein sequence: CASGRSGTSGTSDTQYF.

This clone was recorded once. The V gene is TRBV4-2, the J gene TRBJ1-2, with D possibly being TRBD1 (6 bases). Germline V gives CDR1 LGHNA, CDR2 YNFKEQ. Trimming cost V 4 bases and J 6 bases, with 18 bases left between them. The CDR3 extends over 15 amino acids. The CDR3 here is CASSPEGGSGNGYTF. DNA for the CDR3: TGTGCCAGCAGCCCAGAGGGGGGAAGTGGAAATGGCTACACCTTC.

The chain is built from TRBV19 and TRBJ2-1; TRBD2 aligns across 11 bases. The CDR3 is 15 residues long. Germline CDR1 is LNHDA and CDR2 is SQIVND (reference sequence). With V trimmed by 5 bases and J by 10 bases, 10 bases remained unmatched. CDR3 loop: CASSRPGLAAREQFF. The CDR3 nucleotides read TGTGCCAGTAGTCGTCCGGGACTAGCGGCTAGAGAGCAGTTCTTC.

Of note for this clone: Other DNA sequences of this sample code for an identical CDR3. The chain joins TRBV11-3 to TRBJ2-5; no firm D call. Trimming took 0 bases from V and 1 from J, leaving 6 bases between them. The CDR3 extends over 14 amino acids. CDR1 is SGHNT, CDR2 YENEEA, per germline. CDR3 sequence: CASSLDASQETQYF. CDR3 nucleotide sequence: TGTGCCAGCAGCTTAGACGCCAGCCAAGAGACCCAGTACTTC.

The genes are TRBV29-1 and TRBJ2-4, with 11 bases fitting TRBD2. V lost 0 bases, J lost 9 bases, and 4 bases stayed unmatched. CDR1 is SQVTM and CDR2 is ANQGSEA in the germline V gene. This CDR3 comprises 14 residues. The CDR3: CSVEEGLAGGIQYF. Here the CDR3 DNA reads TGCAGCGTTGAAGAAGGGCTAGCGGGGGGCATTCAGTACTTC.

As to this clone: One end of the junction does not line up with germline, which may come from a read error. The gene calls are TRBV7-2 and TRBJ2-1; TRBD2 matches at 9 bases. Germline CDR1 and CDR2: SGHTA and FQGNSA. This CDR3 contains 15 residues. This CDR3 is CASRLAGASYNEQFF. CDR3 bases: TGTGCCAGCAGGTTAGCGGGAGCTTCCTACAATGAGCAGTTCTTC.

This clone was seen ten or more times. This chain uses TRBV4-2 with TRBJ1-2; a weak D match, TRBD1 (5 bases). The CDR3 runs 15 residues. CDR1 LGHNA and CDR2 YNFKEQ come from the germline V gene. The V end lost 1 base, the J end lost 5 bases, and 14 bases lay between the germline ends. CDR3: CASSQVGEWIYGYTF. CDR3 nucleotides: TGTGCCAGCAGCCAAGTAGGGGAATGGATTTATGGCTACACCTTC.

V is TRBV5-6 and J is TRBJ1-6; no firm D call. V was trimmed by 0 bases and J by 3 bases, leaving 16 bases between them. The germline CDR1 and CDR2 sequences are SGHDT and YYEEEE. This CDR3 is built from 18 residues. CDR3 region: CASSLAEWSSNYNSPLHF. For the CDR3, the DNA is TGTGCCAGCAGCTTGGCCGAGTGGAGCTCCAACTATAATTCACCCCTCCACTTT.